This entry lists 8 T cell receptor beta chains sequenced from one sample in a study of CD8 T cells in Susac syndrome. An input of about 0.5 to 1 ug of RNA was subjected to reverse transcription using random hexamers. TCRdb re-analysed the immunoSEQ multiplex PCR reads in MiXCR, keeping a single row per CDR3 protein. This table holds some 95,000 distinct CDR3 sequences, about 93% found once. The specimen was CD8+ T cells from PBMCs. The receptors derive from a human donor in good health.

This chain joins TRBV15 and TRBJ2-2, with D unresolved. The CDR3 totals 11 residues. V lost 8 bases, J lost 7 bases, and 8 bases lay in between. Germline CDR1 LNHNV, CDR2 YYDKDF (reference sequence). This CDR3 reads CATGERGELFF. CDR3 DNA sequence: TGTGCCACCGGAGAGCGCGGGGAGCTGTTTTTT. The whole variable domain, filled in from reference TRBV15 and TRBJ2-2, reads DAMVIQNPRYQVTQFGKPVTLSCSQTLNHNVMYWYQQKSSQAPKLLFHYYDKDFNNEADTPDNFQSRRPNTSFCFLDIRSPGLGDTAMYLCATGERGELFFGEGSRLTVL.

V usage is TRBV29-1 and J usage is TRBJ1-2, with 7 bases fitting TRBD1. The junction had 10 bases not matched to a gene; V was cut back by 7 bases and J by 8 bases. In germline, CDR1 is SQVTM, CDR2 ANQGSEA. The CDR3 consists of 12 residues. CDR3 nucleotide sequence: TGCAGCGCCGGAGACAGGGAGGACGGCTACACCTTC. Residues: CSAGDREDGYTF.

In nucleotides, the CDR3 is TGTGCCAGCAGCTTAGATTTTCAGGAGACCCAGTACTTC. It translates to CASSLDFQETQYF. The gene calls are TRBV7-8 and TRBJ2-5; D unclear. The V end lost 1 base, the J end lost 5 bases, and 8 bases lay between the germline ends. Germline CDR1 SGHVS, CDR2 FQNEAQ. This CDR3 comprises 13 residues.

V gene TRBV5-6 combines with J gene TRBJ1-5; D is ambiguous. The germline V and J ends were trimmed by 0 bases and 1 base, with 5 bases remaining between them. Germline loops: CDR1 SGHDT, CDR2 YYEEEE. This CDR3 has 14 residues. The CDR3: CASSLGESNQPQHF. The CDR3 coding sequence is TGTGCCAGCAGCTTGGGCGAGAGCAATCAGCCCCAGCATTTT.

The V and J genes are TRBV9 and TRBJ2-1; 9 positions agree with TRBD1. This CDR3 has 15 residues. V was clipped by 3 bases and J by 8 bases; unmatched bases: 9. In germline, CDR1 is SGDLS, CDR2 YYNGEE. Here the CDR3 reads CASSGEDRGFDEQFF. In DNA form, the CDR3 reads TGTGCCAGCAGCGGTGAGGACAGGGGTTTCGATGAGCAGTTCTTC.

This chain links TRBV4-2 with TRBJ2-1; unclear D gene. CDR3 length: 13 amino acids. Germline V CDR1 and CDR2: LGHNA, YNFKEQ. Trimming took off 0 bases at V and 9 bases at J, with 9 bases between the two ends. CDR3 sequence reads: CASSQDTMSEQFF. The CDR3 DNA reads as TGTGCCAGCAGCCAAGATACAATGAGTGAGCAGTTCTTC.

V is TRBV2 and J is TRBJ2-6; no clear D. Trimming shortened V by 9 bases and J by 0 bases, and 3 bases separated the two germline ends. The CDR3 sequence is 12 residues long. The germline CDR1 and CDR2 sequences are SNHLY and FYNNEI. CDR3 DNA sequence: TGTGCCAGGGCCTCTGGGGCCAACGTCCTGACTTTC. Its protein product is CARASGANVLTF.

The chain uses TRBV20-1 and TRBJ2-7; D perhaps matches TRBD1 (6 bases). Trimming left V 1 base short and J 0 bases short, with 10 bases between. The germline V gene has CDR1 DFQATT and CDR2 SNEGSKA (reference sequence). This CDR3 region has 14 residues. The CDR3 protein is CSARGTVSSYEQYF. CDR3 in DNA: TGCAGTGCTAGAGGGACAGTGTCCTCCTACGAGCAGTACTTC.